The 25 T cell receptor beta chains given below trace back to one sample, sequenced in a study of cytomegalovirus exposure and HLA in healthy donors. Primers: 60 Vbeta forward and 13 Jbeta reverse. The repertoire was sequenced with immunoSEQ multiplex PCR; TCRdb's copy has only in-frame clones and lacks some. The sample records 150,000 to 180,000 clones, over 70% being singletons. The specimen sequenced was PBMCs. The receptors come from a man aged 25-45 years in good health and CMV-seronegative.

The V and J genes are TRBV9 and TRBJ1-2, with 7 bases that match TRBD1. Germline V CDR1 and CDR2: SGDLS, YYNGEE. V gave up 5 bases and J gave up 4 bases; unmatched junction bases: 17. The CDR3 has 17 amino acids. CDR3 bases: TGTGCCAGCAGGGGAACAGGGGCCCCCCCATTTAGCTATGGCTACACCTTC. Amino acid sequence: CASRGTGAPPFSYGYTF.

The chain is built from TRBV2 and TRBJ2-1, with a weak D call TRBD1 (5 bases). The V end was cut by 6 bases, the J end by 1 base, with 7 bases between. Germline values: CDR1 SNHLY, CDR2 FYNNEI. The length of the CDR3 is 13 residues. The CDR3: CASRGPSYNEQFF. DNA of the CDR3: TGTGCCAGCAGGGGGCCGTCCTACAATGAGCAGTTCTTC.

The chain is built from TRBV30 and TRBJ2-1, with 9 bases fitting TRBD2. Trimming cost V 4 bases and J 6 bases; bases outside gene matches: 4. Germline V gene data show CDR1 as GTSNPN and CDR2 as SVGIG (reference sequence). The CDR3 sequence is 13 residues long. The CDR3: CAWNSGGTNEQFF. The CDR3 coding sequence is TGTGCCTGGAACAGCGGGGGGACCAATGAGCAGTTCTTC. Supplemented by reference TRBV30 and TRBJ2-1, the full variable domain reads SQTIHQWPATLVQPVGSPLSLECTVEGTSNPNLYWYRQAAGRGLQLLFYSVGIGQISSEVPQNLSASRPQDRQFILSSKKLLLSDSGFYLCAWNSGGTNEQFFGPGTRLTVL.

This clone was observed a handful of times. The chain uses TRBV19 and TRBJ1-1; a possible D gene is TRBD1 (5 bases). Germline CDR1 reads LNHDA; CDR2 reads SQIVND (reference sequence). The V end was cut by 7 bases, the J end by 5 bases, with 8 bases between. This CDR3 contains 11 residues. The CDR3 loop is CASKDMTEAFF. The CDR3 nucleotides are TGTGCCAGTAAGGACATGACTGAAGCTTTCTTT.

The CDR3 DNA is TGTGCCAGCAGCTTAGCGGGGGGAACCGGGGAGCTGTTTTTT. It specifies CASSLAGGTGELFF. The chain recombines TRBV7-2 with TRBJ2-2, with TRBD2 as a possible D gene (6 bases). The CDR3 loop spans 14 amino acids. Trimming stripped 0 bases from V and 5 bases from J, with 7 bases between. Germline CDR1 reads SGHTA; CDR2 reads FQGNSA. The full variable domain, rest sourced from reference TRBV7-2 and TRBJ2-2, is GAGVSQSPSNKVTEKGKDVELRCDPISGHTALYWYRQSLGQGLEFLIYFQGNSAPDKSGLPSDRFSAERTGGSVSTLTIQRTQQEDSAVYLCASSLAGGTGELFFGEGSRLTVL.

The chain employs TRBV4-3 and TRBJ2-7, with 7 positions matching TRBD1. Germline-derived CDR1 and CDR2 are LGHNA and YSLEER. The CDR3 length is 16 residues. Trimming removed 0 bases from V and 0 bases from J; junction bases left unmatched: 5. The CDR3 region has the DNA TGCGCCAGCAGCCAAGATCTGAGACAGGGCTCCTACGAGCAGTACTTC. It encodes CASSQDLRQGSYEQYF.

In DNA, the CDR3 is TGTGCCAGGGGGGCAGGCGGGTGGGAAGCTTTCTTT. This sequence encodes CARGAGGWEAFF. The chain is built from TRBV2 and TRBJ1-1; D perhaps matches TRBD1 (6 bases). V gave up 9 bases and J gave up 8 bases, with 16 bases separating them. This CDR3 is 12 amino acids long. In germline, CDR1 is SNHLY, CDR2 FYNNEI. Complete variable domain (other parts from reference TRBV2 and TRBJ1-1): EPEVTQTPSHQVTQMGQEVILRCVPISNHLYFYWYRQILGQKVEFLVSFYNNEISEKSEIFDDQFSVERPDGSNFTLKIRSTKLEDSAMYFCARGAGGWEAFFGQGTRLTVV.

The chain couples TRBV4-3 to TRBJ2-2; D is perhaps TRBD2 (6 bases). CDR1 is LGHNA and CDR2 is YSLEER in the germline V gene. CDR3 length equals 16 residues. Trimming stripped 0 bases from V and 1 base from J, with 9 bases between. CDR3 residues: CASSQDQGGNTGELFF. Here the CDR3 DNA reads TGCGCCAGCAGCCAAGATCAGGGAGGGAACACCGGGGAGCTGTTTTTT.

This clone was seen once. V usage is TRBV28 and J usage is TRBJ2-1; D possibly corresponds to TRBD1 (6 bases). This CDR3 comprises 18 residues. Germline-derived CDR1 and CDR2 are MDHEN and SYDVKM. V lost 6 bases and J 0 bases, leaving 21 bases between the germline ends. The CDR3: CASRQKFRRQASYNEQFF. CDR3 bases: TGTGCCAGCAGACAAAAGTTTAGGAGACAGGCCTCCTACAATGAGCAGTTCTTC.

The count of this clone is one. The chain couples TRBV30 to TRBJ1-6, with 12 bases fitting TRBD1. The V gene end was trimmed by 0 bases and the J gene end by 10 bases; junction bases not matched to a gene: 4. This CDR3 has 15 amino acids. The germline CDR1 and CDR2 sequences are GTSNPN and SVGIG (reference sequence). This CDR3 is CAWSVGTGGESPLHF. In DNA form, the CDR3 reads TGTGCCTGGAGTGTAGGGACAGGGGGCGAATCACCCCTCCACTTT.

V usage is TRBV28 and J usage is TRBJ2-7; tentative D call: TRBD1 (6 bases). The CDR3 runs to 12 residues. V lost 6 bases and J lost 2, with 8 bases in between. CDR1 is MDHEN, CDR2 SYDVKM, per germline. CDR3 nucleotides: TGTGCCAGCAGCGGACAGACCTACGAGCAGTACTTC. Protein sequence: CASSGQTYEQYF.

This chain links TRBV6-5 with TRBJ2-5; TRBD1 matches at 7 bases. The end of the DNA aligns better with TRBJ2-7, so the J call may be wrong. The CDR3 totals 15 residues. From germline, CDR1 is MNHEY and CDR2 SVGAGI. In nucleotides, the CDR3 is TGTGCCAGCAGTTACTCGAAACAGGGGCTCTACGAGCAGTACTTC. This codes for CASSYSKQGLYEQYF.

The chain uses TRBV7-2 and TRBJ2-1, with 7 bases lining up with TRBD1. Looked up from germline, CDR1 is SGHTA and CDR2 is FQGNSA. This CDR3 comprises 16 residues. J was trimmed by 6 bases and V by 5 bases; bases with no gene match: 13. Here the CDR3 reads CASSPSLTGWGNEQFF. The CDR3 coding sequence is TGTGCCAGCAGCCCTTCCCTGACAGGGTGGGGCAATGAGCAGTTCTTC.

V gene TRBV6-5 combines with J gene TRBJ2-7; D might be TRBD2 (5 bases). V was trimmed by 6 bases and J by 5 bases, leaving 17 bases between them. Germline CDR1 MNHEY, CDR2 SVGAGI. The CDR3 extends over 14 amino acids. CDR3 nucleotide sequence: TGTGCCAGCAGCCAGTTAAGGGAGCGCGACGAGCAGTACTTC. It specifies CASSQLRERDEQYF.

This clone was seen only a few times. The V call is TRBV7-2, the J call TRBJ1-1; no definite D call. Germline V gene sequence: CDR1 SGHTA, CDR2 FQGNSA. The CDR3 has 13 residues. Trimming left V 7 bases short and J 11 bases short, with 20 bases between. CDR3 sequence reads: CASTRWWLMRAFF. The CDR3 coding sequence is TGTGCCAGCACCCGGTGGTGGCTTATGCGGGCTTTCTTT.

The rearrangement links TRBV14 to TRBJ1-6, with 8 positions matching TRBD1. The CDR3 totals 15 residues. J was trimmed by 10 bases and V by 0 bases; bases with no gene match: 5. Germline V lookup: CDR1 SGHDN, CDR2 FVKESK. The CDR3 is CASSQDLTGDSPLHF. CDR3 DNA: TGTGCCAGCAGCCAAGATTTGACAGGGGACTCACCCCTCCACTTT.

In its sample, this clone was seen a few times. V and J are TRBV19 and TRBJ1-1; TRBD1 agrees at 9 bases. The CDR3 length is 14 residues. The V gene's germline CDR1 is LNHDA and CDR2 SQIVND (reference sequence). V lost 3 bases, J lost 4 bases, and 3 bases stayed unmatched. CDR3 sequence (DNA): TGTGCCAGTAGTATGACAGGGGGAATCACTGAAGCTTTCTTT. As protein: CASSMTGGITEAFF.

CDR3 sequence: CASSLGGLAGETQYF. The CDR3 nucleotides are TGTGCCAGCAGCTTAGGAGGACTAGCGGGAGAGACCCAGTACTTC. The chain carries TRBV7-2 and TRBJ2-5, with 11 bases aligning to TRBD2. This CDR3 is 15 amino acids long. Germline assignment: CDR1 SGHTA and CDR2 FQGNSA. Trimming cost V 1 base and J 4 bases; bases outside gene matches: 2.

The gene calls are TRBV5-1 and TRBJ2-5; TRBD1 aligns across 8 bases. Trimming removed 3 bases from V and 1 base from J; junction bases left unmatched: 17. Per the germline V gene, CDR1 is SGHRS and CDR2 is YFSETQ. The CDR3 sequence is 19 residues long. For the CDR3, the DNA is TGCGCCAGCAGCTCCCCGGGACAGGCAAGGCCGGACTTCCAAGAGACCCAGTACTTC. Translation: CASSSPGQARPDFQETQYF.

The V call is TRBV25-1, the J call TRBJ1-2; the D gene is possibly TRBD1 (5 bases). In germline, CDR1 is MGHDK, CDR2 SYGVNS. The CDR3 is 14 residues long. Between the trimmed V and J ends, which lost 7 bases and 3 bases, there was a span of 15 bases. This chain's CDR3 is CASTRGILDYGYTF. CDR3 in DNA: TGTGCCAGCACAAGGGGAATTTTAGACTATGGCTACACCTTC.

The rearrangement links TRBV5-1 to TRBJ2-1; 15 bases match TRBD2. The CDR3 runs 20 residues. Per germline, CDR1 SGHRS and CDR2 YFSETQ. J was trimmed by 0 bases and V by 3 bases; bases with no gene match: 10. As DNA, the CDR3 is TGCGCCAGCAGCTCCCCAGGGACTAGCGGGGGGTCCCGCTCCTACAATGAGCAGTTCTTC. Its protein product is CASSSPGTSGGSRSYNEQFF.

This chain links TRBV5-4 with TRBJ1-1, with a tentative D call TRBD1 (6 bases). Germline CDR1 reads SGHNT; CDR2 reads YYREEE (reference sequence). The CDR3 is made up of 15 amino acids. Trimming removed 0 bases from V and 1 base from J, with 10 bases in between. The CDR3 spells CASSLEGVWNTEAFF. The CDR3 nucleotides read TGTGCCAGCAGCTTGGAGGGGGTATGGAACACTGAAGCTTTCTTT.

The chain carries TRBV18 and TRBJ2-7, with 8 bases identical to TRBD1. The germline gives CDR1 KGHSH, CDR2 LQKENI. J lost 3 bases, V lost 0 bases, and 4 bases had no gene match. This CDR3 has 15 residues. The CDR3 coding sequence is TGTGCCAGCTCACCACCCTGGACAGGGAACTACGAGCAGTACTTC. This codes for CASSPPWTGNYEQYF.

The V gene is TRBV28, the J gene TRBJ1-2; 8 bases map to TRBD1. CDR3 length equals 14 residues. In germline, CDR1 is MDHEN, CDR2 SYDVKM. V lost 3 bases, J lost 5 bases, and 5 bases stayed unmatched. CDR3 sequence (DNA): TGTGCCAGCAGTTTCGGGACAGGCTCGTATGGCTACACCTTC. This gives the protein CASSFGTGSYGYTF.

This clone was seen only a few times. The chain joins TRBV28 to TRBJ1-4; 8 bases line up with TRBD1. In germline, CDR1 is MDHEN, CDR2 SYDVKM. The CDR3 has 16 amino acids. V lost 3 bases to trimming and J lost 3 bases; unmatched junction nucleotides: 6. The CDR3 DNA is TGTGCCAGCAGTTTGCTCGGACAGGGTTCTAATGAAAAACTGTTTTTT. It is translated as CASSLLGQGSNEKLFF.